This T cell receptor beta chain originates from a study of early T cells in non-severe SARS-CoV-2 infection. This CDR3 is 14 amino acids long. Trimming took 4 bases from V and 4 from J, leaving 11 bases between them. Germline lookup yields CDR1 SGDLS and CDR2 YYNGEE. TCRdb reanalysed the 5' RACE reads using MiXCR and keeps one entry per CDR3 protein. The table records tens of thousands of distinct CDR3 sequences, around 12% of them present only once. The genes are TRBV9 and TRBJ2-2, with no clear D. The clonotype comes from an adult who was a healthcare worker with PCR-confirmed SARS-CoV-2 infection or an uninfected control (not recorded which). Sequences were derived from whole blood, sampled at baseline. The chain's CDR3 is CASSPPGGTGELFF. CDR3 DNA: TGTGCCAGCAGCCCCCCGGGCGGCACCGGGGAGCTGTTTTTT. The complete variable domain, with remaining parts taken from reference TRBV9 and TRBJ2-2, reads DSGVTQTPKHLITATGQRVTLRCSPRSGDLSVYWYQQSLDQGLQFLIQYYNGEERAKGNILERFSAQQFPDLHSELNLSSLELGDSALYFCASSPPGGTGELFFGEGSRLTVL.